This entry lists 7 T cell receptor beta chains sequenced from one sample in a study of OX40 agonist ivuxolimab in advanced cancers. Clones were read by immunoSEQ multiplex PCR, and TCRdb kept only the in-frame ones, dropping some. This sample carries about 77,000 clones, roughly 84% of them seen once, and the ten largest clones take approximately 6.2%. The material sequenced was CD4+ or CD8+ T cells sorted from blood, taken in a trial of the OX40 agonist ivuxolimab. The source of these receptors is an adult with an advanced solid tumor such as melanoma, head and neck, liver or kidney cancer.

J is TRBJ2-3 and V is TRBV7-9; D is possibly TRBD2 (5 bases). CDR1 and CDR2 (germline): SEHNR, FQNEAQ (reference sequence). V lost 1 base and J 0 bases, leaving 8 bases between the germline ends. The CDR3 is 15 residues long. The CDR3 DNA follows: TGTGCCAGCAGCTTAGTTGGACTCAGCACAGATACGCAGTATTTT. It encodes CASSLVGLSTDTQYF.

The V call is TRBV5-1, the J call TRBJ2-3; D call uncertain. The germline V gene has CDR1 SGHRS and CDR2 YFSETQ. The CDR3 has 16 residues. V shed 4 bases and J shed 0 bases, with 15 bases lying between them. CDR3 bases: TGCGCCAGCAGCCGGGCCACAGCGACTAGCACAGATACGCAGTATTTT. The encoded protein is CASSRATATSTDTQYF.

This chain uses TRBV30 with TRBJ1-1, with D unresolved. CDR3 length: 12 residues. The germline V gene encodes CDR1 GTSNPN and CDR2 SVGIG (reference sequence). The V and J ends lost 1 base and 0 bases respectively, with 3 bases between them. CDR3: CAWSAMNTEAFF. The CDR3 nucleotides read TGTGCCTGGAGTGCAATGAACACTGAAGCTTTCTTT.

This clone has just a few counts. This chain links TRBV7-3 with TRBJ2-1; 10 bases match TRBD2. The germline V gene has CDR1 SGHTA and CDR2 FQGTGA. Germline trimming cut 5 bases from V and 2 bases from J; bases unmatched to any gene: 6. The CDR3 loop spans 16 amino acids. This chain's CDR3 is CASSPTGTSAYNEQFF. The CDR3, as DNA: TGTGCCAGCAGCCCAACTGGGACTAGCGCCTACAATGAGCAGTTCTTC. Using reference TRBV7-3 and TRBJ2-1 for the parts outside the CDR3, the full variable domain is GAGVSQTPSNKVTEKGKYVELRCDPISGHTALYWYRQSLGQGPEFLIYFQGTGAADDSGLPNDRFFAVRPEGSVSTLKIQRTERGDSAVYLCASSPTGTSAYNEQFFGPGTRLTVL.

The gene calls are TRBV6-1 and TRBJ1-2; no clear D. The V gene lost 7 bases and the J gene lost 7 bases, with 10 bases spanning the gap. The CDR3 contains 11 residues. Germline loops: CDR1 MNHNS, CDR2 SASEGT. The CDR3 here is CASTHGSGYTF. CDR3 DNA sequence: TGTGCCAGCACACACGGAAGTGGCTACACCTTC.

The chain couples TRBV19 to TRBJ1-1; a possible D gene is TRBD1 (5 bases). The CDR3 length is 14 residues. Trimming stripped 0 bases from V and 2 bases from J, with 7 bases between. Looked up from germline, CDR1 is LNHDA and CDR2 is SQIVND (reference sequence). Here the CDR3 DNA reads TGTGCCAGTAGTATAGACGGACAAAACACTGAAGCTTTCTTT. Its translation: CASSIDGQNTEAFF.

The chain recombines TRBV28 with TRBJ1-2; 7 bases agree with TRBD1. The CDR3 sequence is 15 residues long. The ends lost 3 bases at V and 8 bases at J; junction bases unmatched: 12. Germline V gene lookup returns CDR1 MDHEN and CDR2 SYDVKM. CDR3 sequence (DNA): TGTGCCAGCAGTTTTGTCGCCGACAGGGTGAAGGGCTACACCTTC. It translates to CASSFVADRVKGYTF.